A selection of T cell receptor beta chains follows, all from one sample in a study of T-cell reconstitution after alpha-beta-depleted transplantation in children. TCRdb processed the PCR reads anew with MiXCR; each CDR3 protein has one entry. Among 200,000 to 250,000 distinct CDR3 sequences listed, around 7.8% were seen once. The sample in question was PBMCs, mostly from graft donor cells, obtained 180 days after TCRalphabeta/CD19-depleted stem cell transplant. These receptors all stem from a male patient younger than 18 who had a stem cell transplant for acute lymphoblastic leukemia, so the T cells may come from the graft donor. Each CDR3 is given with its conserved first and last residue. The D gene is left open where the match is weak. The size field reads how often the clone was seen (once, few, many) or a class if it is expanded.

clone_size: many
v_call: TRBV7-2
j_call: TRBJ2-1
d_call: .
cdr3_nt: TGTGCCAGCAGCTTAGTTGGGGGGGGGCCTCTGAATGAGCAGTTCTTC
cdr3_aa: CASSLVGGGPLNEQFF

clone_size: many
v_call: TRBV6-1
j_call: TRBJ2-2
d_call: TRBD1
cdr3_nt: TGTGCCAGCAGTCGGACAGGCCTACCGAACACCGGGGAGCTGTTTTTT
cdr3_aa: CASSRTGLPNTGELFF

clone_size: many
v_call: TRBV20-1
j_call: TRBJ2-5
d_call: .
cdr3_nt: TGCAGTGCTAGAAGGGAGACCCAGTACTTC
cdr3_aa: CSARRETQYF

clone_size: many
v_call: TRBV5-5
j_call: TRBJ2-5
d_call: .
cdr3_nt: TGTGCCAGCAGCGCCCTCACTAGGGGGGAGACCCAGTACTTC
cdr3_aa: CASSALTRGETQYF

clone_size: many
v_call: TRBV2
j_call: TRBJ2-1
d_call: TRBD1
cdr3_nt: TGTGCCAGCAGAGCCGGGACAGGGGGAAATGAGCAGTTCTTC
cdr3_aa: CASRAGTGGNEQFF

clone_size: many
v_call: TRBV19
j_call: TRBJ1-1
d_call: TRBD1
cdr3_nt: TGTGCCAGTAGTATCTCGACAGGGAGGACTGAAGCTTTCTTT
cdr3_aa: CASSISTGRTEAFF

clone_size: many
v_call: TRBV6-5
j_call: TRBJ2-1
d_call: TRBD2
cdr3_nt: TGTGCCAGCAGTTACCGGAGCGGGGGAGGATACAATGAGCAGTTCTTC
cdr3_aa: CASSYRSGGGYNEQFF

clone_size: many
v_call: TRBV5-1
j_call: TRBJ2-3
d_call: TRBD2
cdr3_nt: TGCGCCAGCAGAACCTCTAGCGGGCCTAGCACAGATACGCAGTATTTT
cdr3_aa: CASRTSSGPSTDTQYF

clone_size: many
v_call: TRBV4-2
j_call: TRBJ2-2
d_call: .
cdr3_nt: TGTGCCAGCAGCCCCGCCTCATGGCGGTCGAACACCGGGGAGCTGTTTTTT
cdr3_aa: CASSPASWRSNTGELFF

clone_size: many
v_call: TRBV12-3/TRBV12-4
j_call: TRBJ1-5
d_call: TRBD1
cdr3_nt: TGTGCCAGCAGTGCTCCGGGACAGGTGTTCGGGCAGCCCCAGCATTTT
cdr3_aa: CASSAPGQVFGQPQHF

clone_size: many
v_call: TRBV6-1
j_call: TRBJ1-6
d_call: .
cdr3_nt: TGTGCCAGCAGCAGAAAACAGGCCTTTAATTCACCCCTCCACTTT
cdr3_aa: CASSRKQAFNSPLHF

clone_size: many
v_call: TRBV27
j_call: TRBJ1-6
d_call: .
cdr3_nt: TGTGCCAGCAGGACTCAGTATAATTCACCCCTCCACTTT
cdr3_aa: CASRTQYNSPLHF

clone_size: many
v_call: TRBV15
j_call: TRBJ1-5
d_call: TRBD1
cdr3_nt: TGTGCCACCAGGCCGGACAGGGGTCGGGGACAGCCCCAGCATTTT
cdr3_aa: CATRPDRGRGQPQHF

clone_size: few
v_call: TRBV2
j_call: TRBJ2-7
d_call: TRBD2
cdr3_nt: TGTGCCAGCATGGCGGGAGGGTCCTACGAGCAGTACTTC
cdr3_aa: CASMAGGSYEQYF

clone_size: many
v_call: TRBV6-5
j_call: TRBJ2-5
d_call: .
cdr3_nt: TGTGCCAGCAGTTACTCGCACAGGTCTCAAGAGACCCAGTACTTC
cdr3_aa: CASSYSHRSQETQYF